Listed below are T cell receptor beta chains from one sample, sequenced in a study of T cell repertoires in cytomegalovirus infection. TCRdb passed the reads through MiXCR, listing each CDR3 protein once. The top ten hold over 15% of the sample, which has approximately 250,000 distinct CDR3 sequences, about 20% seen once. Sequenced input: CD8+ T cells from PBMCs. Receptor source: a human donor in good health (CMV status not recorded). Some clones in this sample may be carry-over from other donors' samples. CDR3s include the opening cysteine and the closing phenylalanine or tryptophan. A D gene is named only where the DNA matches it firmly. Clone size appears in some rows only: once, few, many, or a class for an expanded clone.

j_gene | abundance | d_gene | v_gene | CDR3aa | CDR3nt
TRBJ2-3 | . | TRBD2 | TRBV6-5 | CASSYGIRGGASTDTQYF | TGTGCCAGCAGTTACGGCATACGCGGGGGGGCCAGCACAGATACGCAGTATTTT
TRBJ1-2 | many | TRBD1 | TRBV12-3/TRBV12-4 | CASSLGQPYGYTF | TGTGCCAGCAGTCTGGGACAGCCCTATGGCTACACCTTC
TRBJ2-1 | . | TRBD1 | TRBV20-1 | CSARDPTGISSYNEQFF | TGCAGTGCTAGAGATCCGACAGGGATTAGCTCCTACAATGAGCAGTTCTTC
TRBJ1-5 | . | . | TRBV7-4 | CASRGAGSNQPQHF | TGTGCCAGCAGGGGGGCGGGTAGCAATCAGCCCCAGCATTTT
TRBJ2-1 | . | TRBD1 | TRBV19 | CASSIVDRGNEQFF | TGTGCCAGTAGTATCGTCGACAGGGGAAATGAGCAGTTCTTC
TRBJ2-5 | . | . | TRBV29-1 | CSVGQGTISETQYF | TGCAGCGTCGGTCAGGGGACCATCTCGGAGACCCAGTACTTC
TRBJ1-5 | few | . | TRBV20-1 | CSATTPNSNQPQHF | TGCAGTGCTACGACACCTAATAGCAATCAGCCCCAGCATTTT
TRBJ2-7 | . | TRBD1 | TRBV5-1 | CASSTGQFYEQYF | TGCGCCAGCAGCACGGGACAGTTTTACGAGCAGTACTTC
TRBJ2-1 | . | TRBD2 | TRBV11-2 | CASSLHTSAGGNEQFF | TGTGCCAGCAGCCTCCATACGTCAGCGGGGGGGAATGAGCAGTTCTTC
TRBJ2-1 | . | . | TRBV7-9 | CASSSPSNNEQFF | TGTGCCAGCAGCTCCCCAAGTAACAATGAGCAGTTCTTC
TRBJ1-2 | few | . | TRBV29-1 | CSVEDGQSGGYTF | TGCAGCGTTGAAGACGGTCAGAGCGGTGGCTACACCTTC
TRBJ1-2 | few | . | TRBV12-3/TRBV12-4 | CASSYTSNLYGYTF | TGTGCCAGCAGCTATACTTCGAACCTTTATGGCTACACCTTC
TRBJ1-6 | . | . | TRBV2 | CASSDREGGSPLHF | TGTGCCAGCAGTGACAGGGAAGGAGGTTCACCCCTCCACTTT
TRBJ2-7 | many | TRBD2 | TRBV28 | CASSSPGTSGLYEQYF | TGTGCCAGCAGTTCGCCCGGGACTAGCGGGTTGTACGAGCAGTACTTC
TRBJ1-1 | . | . | TRBV12-5 | CASGETNTEAFF | TGTGCTAGTGGAGAAACGAACACTGAAGCTTTCTTT
TRBJ2-3 | many | . | TRBV5-4 | CASSLWGTLQGNTQYF | TGTGCCAGCAGCTTGTGGGGGACCCTGCAGGGAAATACGCAGTATTTT
TRBJ2-5 | . | TRBD1 | TRBV20-1 | CSARDTGGWETQYF | TGCAGTGCTAGAGATACAGGGGGCTGGGAGACCCAGTACTTC
TRBJ2-3 | few | . | TRBV27 | CASSLRGLSTDTQYF | TGTGCCAGCAGTTTAAGGGGGTTGAGCACAGATACGCAGTATTTT
TRBJ2-7 | . | . | TRBV16 | CASSQSLGPSYEQYF | TGTGCCAGCAGCCAATCGTTGGGACCGAGCTACGAGCAGTACTTC
TRBJ2-2 | . | . | TRBV12-3/TRBV12-4 | CASSLTGQSNTGELFF | TGTGCCAGCAGTTTAACAGGACAGAGCAACACCGGGGAGCTGTTTTTT
TRBJ1-5 | few | . | TRBV4-1 | CASSLRGSRNQPQHF | TGCGCCAGCAGCTTAAGGGGGTCTCGCAATCAGCCCCAGCATTTT
TRBJ1-1 | . | TRBD1 | TRBV28 | CASSFQGVTVQAFF | TGTGCCAGCAGTTTTCAGGGGGTGACGGTTCAAGCTTTCTTT
TRBJ2-2 | . | TRBD1 | TRBV5-5 | CASSSGTEYTGELFF | TGTGCCAGCAGTTCCGGGACAGAATACACCGGGGAGCTGTTTTTT
TRBJ2-7 | many | . | TRBV7-6 | CASSLEPDGYEQYF | TGTGCCAGCAGCTTAGAGCCGGACGGGTACGAGCAGTACTTC
TRBJ2-7 | many | . | TRBV7-8 | CASSLELSYEQYF | TGTGCCAGCAGCTTAGAGTTATCCTACGAGCAGTACTTC
TRBJ2-7 | few | . | TRBV29-1 | CSVEGQQGYEQYF | TGCAGCGTTGAAGGGCAACAGGGTTACGAGCAGTACTTC
TRBJ2-5 | few | . | TRBV20-1 | CSAFKGGALQETQYF | TGCAGTGCCTTTAAGGGCGGGGCCCTCCAAGAGACCCAGTACTTC
TRBJ2-7 | . | . | TRBV6-1 | CASSDYYEQYF | TGTGCCAGCAGTGACTACTACGAGCAGTACTTC